This T cell receptor beta chain was identified during a study of CD8 T cells in ankylosing spondylitis. This clonotype has a count of ten or more. Its antigen is unknown. Scientists made TCR beta libraries using quantitative 5'-RACE with molecular barcodes. A single record per CDR3 protein comes from TCRdb applying MiXCR to the 5' RACE reads. The sample has 200,000 to 300,000 distinct CDR3 sequences, around 7.8% seen once. The length of the CDR3 is 13 residues. From germline, CDR1 is SGHTA and CDR2 FQGNSA. Trimming took off 5 bases at V and 8 bases at J, with 14 bases between the two ends. Whole-study findings and limits: Seemingly characteristic of ankylosing spondylitis blood was a TCR beta motif consisting of under 10 highly homologous variants.

Material: blood, either unsorted or a sorted T cell fraction (not recorded which). This receptor was taken from a male donor with ankylosing spondylitis or in good health (not recorded which). The rearrangement joins TRBV7-2 to TRBJ2-3; the D gene could be TRBD1 or TRBD2 (5 bases each). The CDR3 is CASSPGPGGTQYF. Written as DNA, the CDR3 is TGTGCCAGCAGCCCCGGACCTGGGGGTACGCAGTATTTT. The whole variable domain, remainder taken from reference TRBV7-2 and TRBJ2-3, is GAGVSQSPSNKVTEKGKDVELRCDPISGHTALYWYRQSLGQGLEFLIYFQGNSAPDKSGLPSDRFSAERTGGSVSTLTIQRTQQEDSAVYLCASSPGPGGTQYFGPGTRLTVL.